These 8 T cell receptor beta chains were sequenced from one sample in a study of cytomegalovirus exposure and HLA in healthy donors. PCR was performed using 60 Vbeta and 13 Jbeta primers. Measured with immunoSEQ multiplex PCR; TCRdb has only the in-frame clones, and not every one. The record lists around 70,000 clones, of which the ten most abundant hold 2.4%. The material sequenced was PBMCs. The receptors originated from a female donor in good health and CMV-seropositive.

CDR3 amino acids: CASSQTGGSDTQYF. CDR3 coding DNA: TGCGCCAGCAGCCAAACAGGGGGTTCAGATACGCAGTATTTT. This chain joins TRBV4-1 and TRBJ2-3; 8 nucleotides line up with TRBD1. The CDR3 is 14 amino acids. Germline V gene data show CDR1 as MGHRA and CDR2 as YSYEKL. V lost 2 bases, J lost 4 bases, and 2 bases stayed unmatched.

The CDR3 nucleotides are TGCGCCAGCAGCCAATACCTGGACAGGGACTACGAGCAGTACTTC. It encodes CASSQYLDRDYEQYF. The chain joins TRBV4-3 to TRBJ2-7, with TRBD1 matching over 8 bases. The CDR3 is 15 residues long. In germline, CDR1 is LGHNA, CDR2 YSLEER. The V and J ends lost 2 bases and 3 bases, in that order; junction bases with no gene match: 6.

The V and J genes are TRBV28 and TRBJ1-2; perhaps TRBD1 as D (6 bases). V lost 2 bases and J lost 5, with 12 bases in between. Per the germline V gene, CDR1 is MDHEN and CDR2 is SYDVKM. CDR3 size: 14 residues. The CDR3 DNA sequence: TGTGCCAGCAGTTTAGGGGGGGCGCAGTATGGCTACACCTTC. It is translated as CASSLGGAQYGYTF.

The rearrangement joins TRBV2 to TRBJ1-1, with D tentatively TRBD1 (5 bases). This CDR3 is 15 amino acids long. Germline-derived CDR1 and CDR2 are SNHLY and FYNNEI. Trimming took off 2 bases at V and 3 bases at J, with 13 bases between the two ends. The CDR3 nucleotides are TGTGCCAGCAGTGAATGGAGGGGAGGGGACACTGAAGCTTTCTTT. Its protein is CASSEWRGGDTEAFF.

The rearrangement joins TRBV27 to TRBJ2-7, with TRBD1 matching over 8 bases. The CDR3 length is 16 residues. From germline, CDR1 is MNHEY and CDR2 SMNVEV (reference sequence). With 4 bases clipped from V and 2 bases from J, the junction kept 10 bases outside the gene matches. The CDR3, as DNA: TGTGCCAGCAGTTCCTGGGGGGACAGGAACCCCTACGAGCAGTACTTC. Its translation: CASSSWGDRNPYEQYF.

The chain has TRBV7-9 and TRBJ2-1, with a tentative D call TRBD1 (6 bases). Germline CDR1 SEHNR, CDR2 FQNEAQ (reference sequence). The CDR3 extends over 16 amino acids. Trimming shortened V by 1 base and J by 9 bases, and 19 bases separated the two germline ends. CDR3 sequence: CASSLDGGPRVGEQFF. CDR3 nucleotide sequence: TGTGCCAGCAGCTTAGATGGGGGCCCTCGGGTGGGTGAGCAGTTCTTC.

With regard to this clone: Other DNA sequences in this sample translate to the same CDR3. This sequence joins TRBV19 and TRBJ1-1, with D perhaps matching TRBD1 (5 bases). Germline CDR1 is LNHDA and CDR2 is SQIVND (reference sequence). There are 11 residues in the CDR3. Trimming took off 11 bases at V and 5 bases at J, with 12 bases between the two ends. As DNA, the CDR3 is TGTGCCCCCGGGGGTGGGACTGAAGCTTTCTTT. It encodes CAPGGGTEAFF.

V gene TRBV28 combines with J gene TRBJ2-3; 7 bases agree with TRBD2. This CDR3 spans 14 amino acids. CDR1 is MDHEN, CDR2 SYDVKM, per germline. Germline trimming cut 6 bases from V and 5 bases from J; bases unmatched to any gene: 8. The CDR3 protein is CASSQAGVVDTQYF. CDR3 sequence (DNA): TGTGCCAGCAGCCAGGCGGGAGTGGTAGATACGCAGTATTTT.